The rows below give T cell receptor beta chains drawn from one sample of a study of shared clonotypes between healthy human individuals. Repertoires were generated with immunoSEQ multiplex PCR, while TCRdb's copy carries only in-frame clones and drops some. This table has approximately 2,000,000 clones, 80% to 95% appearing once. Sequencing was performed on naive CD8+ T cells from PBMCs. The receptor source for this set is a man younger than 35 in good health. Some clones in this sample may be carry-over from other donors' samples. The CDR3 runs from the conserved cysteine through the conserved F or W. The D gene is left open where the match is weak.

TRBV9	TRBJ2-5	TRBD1	CASNPGGRVETQYF
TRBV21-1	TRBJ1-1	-	CASSNGRNTEAFF
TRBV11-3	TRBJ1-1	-	CASSLDRTLSNTEAFF
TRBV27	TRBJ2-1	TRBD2	CASGGLASHNEQFF
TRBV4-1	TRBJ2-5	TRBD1	CASSLGQGTSETQYF
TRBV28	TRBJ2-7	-	CASKRVRGGEQYF
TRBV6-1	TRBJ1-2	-	CASSEYLGYGYTF
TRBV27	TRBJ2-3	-	CASSPEFPGTDTQYF
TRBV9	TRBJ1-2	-	CASGADYGYTF
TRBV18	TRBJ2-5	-	CASSPNIVTGETQYF
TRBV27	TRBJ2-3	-	CASSQQGGGVPDTQYF
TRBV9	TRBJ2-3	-	CASSAGAVSTDTQYF
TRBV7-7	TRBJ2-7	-	CASSPDGGIYEQYF
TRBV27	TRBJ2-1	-	CASTPWRSSAYNEQFF
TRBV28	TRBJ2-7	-	CASSPLVLSYEQYF
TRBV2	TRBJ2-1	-	CASRGLPPSSYNEQFF